This T cell receptor (beta chain) was observed in a study of human T cells and chemical hapten exposure. In the study overall: Weekly scalp doses of diphenylcyclopropenone were given to patients during the approximately 23-week study. Slight volume differences across pooled libraries mainly accounted for varying per-sample TCR yields.

MiXCR was run by TCRdb on the RACE reads, yielding one entry per CDR3 protein. The sample includes tens of thousands of distinct CDR3 sequences, roughly 12% of them seen just once. Study-level points and caveats: Patch test score rose with PT1 expanded TCRs, significant at 8, 16, 32, not 4.

To note about this clonotype: Its antigen is not known.

The time point is: patch test 1, 2 weeks after DPC sensitization. Regarding treatment: therapeutic diphenylcyclopropenone sensitization with weekly scalp DPC. This CDR3 comprises 15 residues. Germline loops: CDR1 SGHRS, CDR2 YFSETQ. V gave up 4 bases and J gave up 3 bases; unmatched junction bases: 9. The receptor was isolated from a woman aged 55-69 years with alopecia areata. Some clones in this sample may be carry-over from other donors' samples. The sequenced sample was whole blood, obtained in connection with sensitization to the hapten diphenylcyclopropenone (DPC). The rearrangement links TRBV5-1 to TRBJ2-7, with 8 bases matching TRBD1. CDR3 sequence reads: CASSPAGQDFYEQYF. In nucleotides, the CDR3 is TGCGCCAGCAGCCCGGCGGGACAGGACTTCTACGAGCAGTACTTC.